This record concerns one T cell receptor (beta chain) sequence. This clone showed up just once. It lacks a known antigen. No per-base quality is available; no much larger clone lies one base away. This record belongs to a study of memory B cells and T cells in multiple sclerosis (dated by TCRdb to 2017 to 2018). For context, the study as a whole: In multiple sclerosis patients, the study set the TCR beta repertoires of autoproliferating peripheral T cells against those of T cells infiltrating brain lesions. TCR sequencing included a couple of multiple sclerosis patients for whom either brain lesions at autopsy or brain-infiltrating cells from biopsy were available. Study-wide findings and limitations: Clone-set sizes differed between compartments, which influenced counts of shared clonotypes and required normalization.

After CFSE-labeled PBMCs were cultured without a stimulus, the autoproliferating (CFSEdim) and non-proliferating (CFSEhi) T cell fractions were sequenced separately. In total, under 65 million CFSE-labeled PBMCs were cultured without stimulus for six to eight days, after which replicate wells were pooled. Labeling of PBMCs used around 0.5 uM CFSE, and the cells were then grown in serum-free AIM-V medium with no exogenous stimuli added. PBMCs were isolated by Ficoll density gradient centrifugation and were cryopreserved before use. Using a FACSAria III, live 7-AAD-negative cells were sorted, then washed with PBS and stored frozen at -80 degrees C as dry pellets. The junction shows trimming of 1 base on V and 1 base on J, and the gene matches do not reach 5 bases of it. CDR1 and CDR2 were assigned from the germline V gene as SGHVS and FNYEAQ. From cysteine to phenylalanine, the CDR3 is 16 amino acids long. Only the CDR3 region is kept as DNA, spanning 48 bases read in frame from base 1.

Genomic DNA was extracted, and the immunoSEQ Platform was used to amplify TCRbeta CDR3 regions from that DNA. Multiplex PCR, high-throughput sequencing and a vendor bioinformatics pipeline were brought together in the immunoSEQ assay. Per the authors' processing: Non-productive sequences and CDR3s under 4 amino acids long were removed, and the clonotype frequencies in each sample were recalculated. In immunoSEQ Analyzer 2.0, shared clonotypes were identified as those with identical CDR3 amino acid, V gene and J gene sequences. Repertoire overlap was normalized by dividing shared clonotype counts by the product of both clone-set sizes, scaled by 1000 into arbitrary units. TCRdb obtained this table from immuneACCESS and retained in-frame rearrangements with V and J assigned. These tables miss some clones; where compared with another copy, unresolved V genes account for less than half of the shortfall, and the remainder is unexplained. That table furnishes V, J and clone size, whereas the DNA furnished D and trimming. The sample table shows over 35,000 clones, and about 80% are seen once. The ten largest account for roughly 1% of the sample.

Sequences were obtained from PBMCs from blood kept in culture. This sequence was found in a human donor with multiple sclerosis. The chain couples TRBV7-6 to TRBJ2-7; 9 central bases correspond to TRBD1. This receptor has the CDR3 CASSLEHGTGSYEQYF. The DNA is TGTGCCAGCAGCTTAGAACATGGGACAGGGTCCTACGAGCAGTACTTC. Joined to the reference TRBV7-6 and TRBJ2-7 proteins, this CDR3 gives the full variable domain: GAGVSQSPRYKVTKRGQDVALRCDPISGHVSLYWYRQALGQGPEFLTYFNYEAQQDKSGLPNDRFSAERPEGSISTLTIQRTEQRDSAMYRCASSLEHGTGSYEQYFGPGTRLTVT.